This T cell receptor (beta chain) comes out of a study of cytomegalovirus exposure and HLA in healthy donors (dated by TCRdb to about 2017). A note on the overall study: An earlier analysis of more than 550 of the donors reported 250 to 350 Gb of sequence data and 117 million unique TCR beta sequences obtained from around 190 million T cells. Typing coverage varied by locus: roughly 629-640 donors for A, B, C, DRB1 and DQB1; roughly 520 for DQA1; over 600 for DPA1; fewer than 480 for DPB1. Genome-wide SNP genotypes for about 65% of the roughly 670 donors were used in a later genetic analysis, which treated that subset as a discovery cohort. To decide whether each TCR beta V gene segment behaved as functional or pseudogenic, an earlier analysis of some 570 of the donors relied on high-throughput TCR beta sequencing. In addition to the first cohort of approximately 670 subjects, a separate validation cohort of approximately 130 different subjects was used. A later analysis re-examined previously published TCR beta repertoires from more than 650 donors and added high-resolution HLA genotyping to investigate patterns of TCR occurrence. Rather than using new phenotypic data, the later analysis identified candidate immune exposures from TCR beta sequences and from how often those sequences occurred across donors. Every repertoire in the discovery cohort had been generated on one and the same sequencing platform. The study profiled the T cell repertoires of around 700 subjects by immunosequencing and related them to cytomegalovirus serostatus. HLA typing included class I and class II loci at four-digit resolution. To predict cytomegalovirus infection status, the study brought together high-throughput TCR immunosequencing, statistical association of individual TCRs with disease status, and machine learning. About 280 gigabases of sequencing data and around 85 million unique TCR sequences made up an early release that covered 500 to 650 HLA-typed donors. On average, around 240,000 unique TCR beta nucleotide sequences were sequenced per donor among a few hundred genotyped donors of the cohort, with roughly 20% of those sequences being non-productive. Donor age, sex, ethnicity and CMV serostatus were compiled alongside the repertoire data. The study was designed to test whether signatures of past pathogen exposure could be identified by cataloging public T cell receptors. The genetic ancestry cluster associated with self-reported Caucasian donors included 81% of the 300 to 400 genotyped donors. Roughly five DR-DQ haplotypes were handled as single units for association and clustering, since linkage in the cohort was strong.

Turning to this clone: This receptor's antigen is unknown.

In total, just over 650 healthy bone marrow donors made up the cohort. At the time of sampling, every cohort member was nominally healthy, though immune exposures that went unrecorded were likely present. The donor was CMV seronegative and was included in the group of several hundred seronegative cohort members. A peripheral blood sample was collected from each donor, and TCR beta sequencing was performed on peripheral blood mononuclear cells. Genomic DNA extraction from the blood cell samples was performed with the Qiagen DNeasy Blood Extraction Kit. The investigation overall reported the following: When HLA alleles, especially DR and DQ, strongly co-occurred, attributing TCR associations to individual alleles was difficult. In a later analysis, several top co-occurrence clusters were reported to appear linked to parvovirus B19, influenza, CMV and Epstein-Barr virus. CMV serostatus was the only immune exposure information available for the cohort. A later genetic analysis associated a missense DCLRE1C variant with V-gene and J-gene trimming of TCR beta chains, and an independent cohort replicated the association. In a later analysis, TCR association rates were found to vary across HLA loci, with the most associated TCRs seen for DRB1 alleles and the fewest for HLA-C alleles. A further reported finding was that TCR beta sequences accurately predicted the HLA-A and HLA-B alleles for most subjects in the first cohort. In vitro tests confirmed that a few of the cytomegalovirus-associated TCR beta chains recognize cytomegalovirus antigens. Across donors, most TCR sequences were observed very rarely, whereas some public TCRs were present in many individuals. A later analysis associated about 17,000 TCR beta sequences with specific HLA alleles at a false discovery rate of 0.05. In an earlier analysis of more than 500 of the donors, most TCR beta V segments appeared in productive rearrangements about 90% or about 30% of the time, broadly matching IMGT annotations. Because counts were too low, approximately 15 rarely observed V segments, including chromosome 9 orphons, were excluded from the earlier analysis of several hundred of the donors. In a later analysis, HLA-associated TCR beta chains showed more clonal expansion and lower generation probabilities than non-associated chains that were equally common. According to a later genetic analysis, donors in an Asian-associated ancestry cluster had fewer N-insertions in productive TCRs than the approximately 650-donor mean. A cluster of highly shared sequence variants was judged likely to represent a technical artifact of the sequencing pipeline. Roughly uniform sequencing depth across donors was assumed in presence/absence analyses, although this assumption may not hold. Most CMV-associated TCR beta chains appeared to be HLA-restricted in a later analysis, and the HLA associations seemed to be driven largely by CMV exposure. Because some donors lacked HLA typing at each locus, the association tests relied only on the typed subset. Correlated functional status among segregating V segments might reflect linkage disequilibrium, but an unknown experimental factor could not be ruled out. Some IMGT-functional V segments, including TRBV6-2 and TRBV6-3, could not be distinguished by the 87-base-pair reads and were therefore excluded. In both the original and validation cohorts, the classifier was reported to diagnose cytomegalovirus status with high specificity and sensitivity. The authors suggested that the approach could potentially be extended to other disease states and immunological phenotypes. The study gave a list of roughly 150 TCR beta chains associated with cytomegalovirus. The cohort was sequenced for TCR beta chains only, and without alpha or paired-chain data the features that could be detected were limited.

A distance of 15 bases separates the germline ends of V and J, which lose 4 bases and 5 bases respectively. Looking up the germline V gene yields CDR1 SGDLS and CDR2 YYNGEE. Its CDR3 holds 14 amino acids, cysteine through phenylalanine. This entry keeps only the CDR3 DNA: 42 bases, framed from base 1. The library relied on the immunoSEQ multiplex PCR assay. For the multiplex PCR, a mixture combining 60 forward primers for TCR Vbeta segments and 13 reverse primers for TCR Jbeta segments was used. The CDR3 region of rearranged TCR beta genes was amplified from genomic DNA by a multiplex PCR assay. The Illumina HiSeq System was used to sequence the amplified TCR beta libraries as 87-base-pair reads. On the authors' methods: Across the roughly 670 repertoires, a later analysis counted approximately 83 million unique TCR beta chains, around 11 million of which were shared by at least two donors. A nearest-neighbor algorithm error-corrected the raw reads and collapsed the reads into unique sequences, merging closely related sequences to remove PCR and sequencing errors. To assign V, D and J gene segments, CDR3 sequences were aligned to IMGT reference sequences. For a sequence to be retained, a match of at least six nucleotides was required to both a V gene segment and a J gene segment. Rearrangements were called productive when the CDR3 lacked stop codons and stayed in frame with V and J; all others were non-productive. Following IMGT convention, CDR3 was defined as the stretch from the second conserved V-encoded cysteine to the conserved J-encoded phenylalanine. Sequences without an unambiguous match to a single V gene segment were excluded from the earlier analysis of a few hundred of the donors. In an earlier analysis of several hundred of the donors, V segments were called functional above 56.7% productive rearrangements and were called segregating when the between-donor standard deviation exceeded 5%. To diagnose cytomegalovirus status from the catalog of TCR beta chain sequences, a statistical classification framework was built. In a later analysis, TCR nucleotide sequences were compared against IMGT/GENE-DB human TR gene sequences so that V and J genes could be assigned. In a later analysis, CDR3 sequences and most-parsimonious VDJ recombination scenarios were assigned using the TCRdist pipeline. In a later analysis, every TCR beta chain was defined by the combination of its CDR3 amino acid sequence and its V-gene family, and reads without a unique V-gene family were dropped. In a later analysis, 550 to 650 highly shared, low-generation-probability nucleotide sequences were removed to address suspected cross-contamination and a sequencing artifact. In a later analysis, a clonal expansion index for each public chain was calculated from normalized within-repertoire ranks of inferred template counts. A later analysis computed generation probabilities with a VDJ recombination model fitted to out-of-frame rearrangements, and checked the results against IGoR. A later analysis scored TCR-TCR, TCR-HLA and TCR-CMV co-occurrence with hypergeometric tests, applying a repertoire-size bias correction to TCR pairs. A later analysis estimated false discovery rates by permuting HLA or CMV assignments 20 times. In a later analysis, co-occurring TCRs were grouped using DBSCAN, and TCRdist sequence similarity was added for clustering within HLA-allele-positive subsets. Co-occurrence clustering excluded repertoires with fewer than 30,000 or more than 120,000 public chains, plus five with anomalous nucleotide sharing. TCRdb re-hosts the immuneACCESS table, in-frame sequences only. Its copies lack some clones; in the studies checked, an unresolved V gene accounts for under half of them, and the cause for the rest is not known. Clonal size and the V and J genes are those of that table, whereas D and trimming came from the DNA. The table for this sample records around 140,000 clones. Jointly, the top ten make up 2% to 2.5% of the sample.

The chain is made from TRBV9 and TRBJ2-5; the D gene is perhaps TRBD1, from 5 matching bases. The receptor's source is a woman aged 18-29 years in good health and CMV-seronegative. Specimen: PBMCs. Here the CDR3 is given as CASSQNTGQETQYF. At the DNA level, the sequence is TGTGCCAGCAGCCAGAACACAGGCCAGGAGACCCAGTACTTC.